This paragraph covers one T cell receptor beta chain sequence. The antigen it binds to is not known. Base qualities are not provided; no much larger clone lies one nucleotide away. V lost 4 bases and J lost 0 bases, and the count of bases not matched to a germline gene is 10. The germline V gene (reference sequence) provides CDR1 SGHNT and CDR2 YYREEE. The CDR3 covers 18 residues, taking in both the cysteine and the phenylalanine. The retained sequence is limited to the CDR3, 54 bases, with the frame set at the first base. TCRbeta CDR3 regions were amplified from genomic DNA by means of the immunoSEQ Assay, a bias-controlled multiplex PCR. On the authors' methods: The number of nucleated cells in each sample was estimated by amplification of reference gene primers within the assay. To quantify the absolute abundance of each unique TCRbeta CDR3 rearrangement, sequence reads were collapsed and filtered. Productive Simpson clonality was computed per sample as the square root of Simpson's diversity index over productive rearrangements. TCRdb mirrors the immuneACCESS table, restricted to in-frame sequences. Some clones are absent from its copies; in checked studies, under half trace to an unresolved V gene, and the reason for the others is unknown. That table supplies the V and J calls and clone size; D and trimming were determined from the DNA. This sample lists 180,000 or so clones; approximately 85% were detected once. Jointly, the top ten make up 6.5% to 10% of the sample.

The entry originates in a study of blood T cell repertoires in COVID-19 (TCRdb year 2020). Looking at the study overall: Samples covering the acute and convalescent phases of COVID-19 were provided by collaborators in the United States, Italy and Spain. Samples were obtained from the ongoing ImmuneRACE study (first 160 participants) and from 1,254 subjects provided by 6 global collaborators. Nearly every sample came with metadata listing a de-identified subject ID, COVID-19 status, age in years and sex. The dataset comprised deeply sampled blood TCRbeta repertoires from subjects exposed to, actively infected with, or recovered from COVID-19. The repertoires were released in a freely available public database meant as a resource for research on the immune response to SARS-CoV-2. HLA class I and class II types, where available, came from metadata supplied by the sample provider rather than from assay-based typing. The material from the prospective study consisted of cDNA or gDNA derived from T cells, B-cell-depleted T cells, or PBMCs.

Overall study outcomes, separate from this receptor: How much clinical and demographic metadata was included differed by source and by participant, and the metadata was provided uncurated.

Collaborating institutions collected whole blood in K2EDTA tubes following their own protocols. For TCRbeta analysis, collaborators shipped samples as frozen whole blood, isolated PBMCs, or DNA extracted from either of those sample types. Recombination connected TRBV5-4 to TRBJ2-6, with 7 bases matching TRBD1. This receptor was taken from a woman aged 60 to 75 with acute or convalescent COVID-19. Sequencing was done on a sample of peripheral blood. CDR3 protein: CASSQGQVLSSGANVLTF. The sequenced DNA: TGTGCCAGCAGCCAAGGACAGGTGCTCAGCTCTGGGGCCAACGTCCTGACTTTC.